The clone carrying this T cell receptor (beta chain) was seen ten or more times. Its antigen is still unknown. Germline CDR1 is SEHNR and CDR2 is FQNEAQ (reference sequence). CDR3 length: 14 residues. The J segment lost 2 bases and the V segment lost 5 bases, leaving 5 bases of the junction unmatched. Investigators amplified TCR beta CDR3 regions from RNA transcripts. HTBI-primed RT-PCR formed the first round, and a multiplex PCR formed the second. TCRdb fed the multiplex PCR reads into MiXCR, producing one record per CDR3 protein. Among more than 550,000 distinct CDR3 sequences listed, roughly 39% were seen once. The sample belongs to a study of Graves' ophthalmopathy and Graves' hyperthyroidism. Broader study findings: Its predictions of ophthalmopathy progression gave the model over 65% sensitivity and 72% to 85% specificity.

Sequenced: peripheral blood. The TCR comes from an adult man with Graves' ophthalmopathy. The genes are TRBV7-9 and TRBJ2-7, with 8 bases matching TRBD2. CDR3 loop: CASSLSGATYEQYF. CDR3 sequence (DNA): TGTGCCAGCAGCCTTAGCGGGGCCACCTACGAGCAGTACTTC.